This TCR beta chain derives from a study of blood T cell repertoires in COVID-19. Study at large: T cells, B-cell-depleted T cells, or PBMCs provided the cDNA or gDNA that served as material.

CDR3 length: 14 residues. Germline V gene lookup returns CDR1 GTSNPN and CDR2 SVGIG (reference sequence). V dropped 1 base and J dropped 7 bases, with 13 bases sitting between them. TCRdb keeps only in-frame clones here, not all; method: immunoSEQ multiplex PCR. Among 25,000 to 35,000 clones listed, 55% to 75% were seen once. The sequenced sample consisted of peripheral blood. This clonotype was sampled from a boy aged 2 to 9 with active or convalescent COVID-19. The chain has TRBV30 and TRBJ1-4; no clear D gene. CDR3: CAWSGLLEGEKLFF. CDR3 bases: TGTGCCTGGAGTGGTCTCCTAGAGGGTGAAAAACTGTTTTTT.